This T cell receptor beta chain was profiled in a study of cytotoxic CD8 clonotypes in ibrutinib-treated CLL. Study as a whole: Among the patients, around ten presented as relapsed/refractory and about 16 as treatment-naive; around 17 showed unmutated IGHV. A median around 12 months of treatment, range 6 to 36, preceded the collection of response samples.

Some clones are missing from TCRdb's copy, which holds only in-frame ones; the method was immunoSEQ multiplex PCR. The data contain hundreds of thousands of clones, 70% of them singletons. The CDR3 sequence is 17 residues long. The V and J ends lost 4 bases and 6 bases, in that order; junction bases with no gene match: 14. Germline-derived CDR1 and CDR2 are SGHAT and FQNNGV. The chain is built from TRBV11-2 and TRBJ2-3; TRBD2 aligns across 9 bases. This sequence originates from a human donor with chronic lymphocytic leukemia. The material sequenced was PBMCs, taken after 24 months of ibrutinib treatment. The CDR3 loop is CASSSTVLAGAGDTQYF. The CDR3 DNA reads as TGTGCCAGCAGCTCGACCGTGTTAGCGGGAGCCGGGGATACGCAGTATTTT. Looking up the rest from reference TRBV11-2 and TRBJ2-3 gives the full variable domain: EAGVAQSPRYKIIEKRQSVAFWCNPISGHATLYWYQQILGQGPKLLIQFQNNGVVDDSQLPKDRFSAERLKGVDSTLKIQPAKLEDSAVYLCASSSTVLAGAGDTQYFGPGTRLTVL.